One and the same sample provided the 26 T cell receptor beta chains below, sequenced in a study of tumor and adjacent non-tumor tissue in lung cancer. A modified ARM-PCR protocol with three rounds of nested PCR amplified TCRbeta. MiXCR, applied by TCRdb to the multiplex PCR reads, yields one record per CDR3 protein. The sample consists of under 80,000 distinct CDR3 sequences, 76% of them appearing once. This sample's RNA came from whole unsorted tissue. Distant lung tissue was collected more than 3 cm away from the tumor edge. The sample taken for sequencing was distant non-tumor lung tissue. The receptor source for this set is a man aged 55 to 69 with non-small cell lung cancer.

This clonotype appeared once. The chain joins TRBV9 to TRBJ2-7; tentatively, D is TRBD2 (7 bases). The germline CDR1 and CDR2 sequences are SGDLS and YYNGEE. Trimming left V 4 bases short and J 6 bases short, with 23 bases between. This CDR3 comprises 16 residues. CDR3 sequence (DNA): TGTGCCAGCAGCCCACTCCAGGGGAGGGGGAAGGGCGAGCAGTACTTC. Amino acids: CASSPLQGRGKGEQYF.

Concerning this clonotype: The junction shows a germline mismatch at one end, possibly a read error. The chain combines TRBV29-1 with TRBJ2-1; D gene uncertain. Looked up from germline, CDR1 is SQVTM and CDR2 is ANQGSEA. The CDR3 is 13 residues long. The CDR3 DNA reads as TGCAGCGTTGAAGACTCCCTAGGGAATGAGCAGTTTTTC. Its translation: CSVEDSLGNEQFF.

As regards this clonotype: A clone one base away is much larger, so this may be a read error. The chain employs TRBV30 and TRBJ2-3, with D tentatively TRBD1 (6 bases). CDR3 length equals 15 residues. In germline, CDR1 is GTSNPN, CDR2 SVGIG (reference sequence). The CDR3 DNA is TGTGCCTGGAGTTCTGGCAGGGAGAGGACAGATGCGCAGTATTTT. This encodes CAWSSGRERTDAQYF.

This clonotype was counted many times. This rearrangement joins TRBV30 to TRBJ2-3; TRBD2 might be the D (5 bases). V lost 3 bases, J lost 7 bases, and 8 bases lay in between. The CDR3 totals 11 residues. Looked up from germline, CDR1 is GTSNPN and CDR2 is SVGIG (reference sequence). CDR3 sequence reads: CAWRYGNTQYF. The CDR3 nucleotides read TGTGCCTGGAGATACGGGAATACGCAGTATTTT.

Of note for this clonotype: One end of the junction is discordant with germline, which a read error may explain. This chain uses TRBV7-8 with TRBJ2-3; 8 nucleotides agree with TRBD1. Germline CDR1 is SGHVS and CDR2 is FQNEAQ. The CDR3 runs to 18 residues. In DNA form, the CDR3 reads TGTGTCAGCATCGTACCCGGGACAGGCTTTGGTTTGACAGATACGCAGTATTTT. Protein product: CVSIVPGTGFGLTDTQYF.

The DNA for the CDR3 is TGTACCACCGCGGGCGTCTACAATGAGCAGTTCTTC. Translated, it gives CTTAGVYNEQFF. V usage is TRBV4-2 and J usage is TRBJ2-1; D is possibly TRBD2 (5 bases). From germline, CDR1 is LGHNA and CDR2 YNFKEQ. The length of the CDR3 is 12 residues.

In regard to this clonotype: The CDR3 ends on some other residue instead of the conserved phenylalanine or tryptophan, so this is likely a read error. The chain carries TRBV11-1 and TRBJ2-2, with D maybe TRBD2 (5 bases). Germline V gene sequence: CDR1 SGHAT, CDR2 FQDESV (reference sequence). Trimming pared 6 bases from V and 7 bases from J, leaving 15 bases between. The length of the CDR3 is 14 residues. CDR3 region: CASSYTSVIGELFS. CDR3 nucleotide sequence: TGTGCCAGCAGTTATACTAGTGTCATCGGGGAGCTGTTTTCT.

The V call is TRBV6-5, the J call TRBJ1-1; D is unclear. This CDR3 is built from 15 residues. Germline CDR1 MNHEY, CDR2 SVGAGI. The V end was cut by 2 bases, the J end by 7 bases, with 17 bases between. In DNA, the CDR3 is TGTGCCAGCAGTTACGGCAGTCAGGAGTCCAATGAAGCTTTCTTT. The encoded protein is CASSYGSQESNEAFF.

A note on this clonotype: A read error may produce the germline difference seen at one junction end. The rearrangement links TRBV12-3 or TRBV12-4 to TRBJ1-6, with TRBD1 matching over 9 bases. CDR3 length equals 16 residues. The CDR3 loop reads CVSRPGTGFYNSSLHF. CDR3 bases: TGTGTCAGCAGGCCCGGGACAGGGTTTTATAATTCATCCCTCCACTTT.

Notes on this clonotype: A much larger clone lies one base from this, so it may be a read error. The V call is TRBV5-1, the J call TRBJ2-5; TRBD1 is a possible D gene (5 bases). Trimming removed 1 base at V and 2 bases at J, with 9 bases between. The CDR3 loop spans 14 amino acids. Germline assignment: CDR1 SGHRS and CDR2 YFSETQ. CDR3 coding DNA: TGCGCCAGCAGCTTGAGACAGCTTCAAGAGACCCAGTACTTC. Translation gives CASSLRQLQETQYF.

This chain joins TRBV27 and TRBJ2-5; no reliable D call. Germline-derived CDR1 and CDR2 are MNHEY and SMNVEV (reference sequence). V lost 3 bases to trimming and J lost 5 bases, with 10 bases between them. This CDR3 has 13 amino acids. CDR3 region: CASSFLVDETQYF. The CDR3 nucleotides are TGTGCCAGCAGTTTCCTGGTTGATGAGACCCAGTACTTC.

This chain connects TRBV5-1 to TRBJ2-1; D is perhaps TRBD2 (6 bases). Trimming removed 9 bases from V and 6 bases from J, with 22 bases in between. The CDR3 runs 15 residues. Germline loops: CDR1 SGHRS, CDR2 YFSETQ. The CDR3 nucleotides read TGCGCCATCAACCCCCAGCCCGGGAGTGGCAATGAGCAGTTCTTC. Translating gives CAINPQPGSGNEQFF.

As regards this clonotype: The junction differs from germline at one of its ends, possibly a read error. In DNA, the CDR3 is TGCTCCAGCAGCTCGAACCAGTACTCTGAAGCTTTCTTC. This sequence encodes CSSSSNQYSEAFF. The chain couples TRBV5-1 to TRBJ1-1, with D hard to call. Germline V gene data show CDR1 as SGHRS and CDR2 as YFSETQ. The CDR3 totals 13 residues.

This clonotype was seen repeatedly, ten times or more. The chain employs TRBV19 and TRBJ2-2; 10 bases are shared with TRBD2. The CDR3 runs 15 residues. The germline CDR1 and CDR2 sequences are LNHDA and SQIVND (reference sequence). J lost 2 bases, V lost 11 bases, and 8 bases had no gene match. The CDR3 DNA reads TGTGCCTTAGGGAGCGGGAGGGCCAACACCGGGGAGCTGTTTTTT. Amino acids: CALGSGRANTGELFF. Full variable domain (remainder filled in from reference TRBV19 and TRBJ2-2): DGGITQSPKYLFRKEGQNVTLSCEQNLNHDAMYWYRQDPGQGLRLIYYSQIVNDFQKGDIAEGYSVSREKKESFPLTVTSAQKNPTAFYLCALGSGRANTGELFFGEGSRLTVL.

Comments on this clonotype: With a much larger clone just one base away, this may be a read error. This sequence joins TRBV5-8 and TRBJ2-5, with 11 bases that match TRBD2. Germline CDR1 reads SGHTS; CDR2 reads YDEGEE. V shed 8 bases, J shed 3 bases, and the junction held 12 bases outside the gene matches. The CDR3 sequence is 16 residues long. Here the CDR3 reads CARSGGTSGGEETQYF. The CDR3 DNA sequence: TGTGCCAGGAGCGGGGGGACTAGCGGAGGAGAAGAGACCCAGTACTTC.

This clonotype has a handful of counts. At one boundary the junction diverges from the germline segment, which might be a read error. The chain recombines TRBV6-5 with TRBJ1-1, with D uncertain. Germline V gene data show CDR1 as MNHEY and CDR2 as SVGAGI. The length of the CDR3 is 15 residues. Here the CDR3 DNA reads TGTGTCAGCAGCCAGGTCAAGGGTTGGAACACTGAAGCTTTCTTT. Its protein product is CVSSQVKGWNTEAFF.

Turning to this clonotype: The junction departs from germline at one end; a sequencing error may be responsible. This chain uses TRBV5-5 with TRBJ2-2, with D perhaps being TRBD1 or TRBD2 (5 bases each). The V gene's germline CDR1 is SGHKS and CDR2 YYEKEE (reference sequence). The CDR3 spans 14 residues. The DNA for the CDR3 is TGTGTCAGCAGCTTGGTGGGGGATTCCGGAGAGCTGTTTTTT. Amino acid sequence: CVSSLVGDSGELFF.

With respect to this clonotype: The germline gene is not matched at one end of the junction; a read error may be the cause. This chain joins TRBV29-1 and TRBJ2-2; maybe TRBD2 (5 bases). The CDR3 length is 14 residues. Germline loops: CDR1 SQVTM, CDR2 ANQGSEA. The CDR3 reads CSVEDQADTGELFF. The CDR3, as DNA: TGCAGCGTTGAAGATCAAGCAGACACCGGGGAACTGTTTTTT.

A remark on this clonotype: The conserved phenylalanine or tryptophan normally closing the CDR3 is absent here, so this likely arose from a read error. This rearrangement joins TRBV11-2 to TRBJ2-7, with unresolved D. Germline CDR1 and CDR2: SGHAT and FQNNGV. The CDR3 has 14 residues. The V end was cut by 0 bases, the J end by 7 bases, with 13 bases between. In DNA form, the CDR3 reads TGTGCCAGCAGCTTAGACAAGGGTCGCTGTGAGCAGTACTTA. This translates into CASSLDKGRCEQYL.

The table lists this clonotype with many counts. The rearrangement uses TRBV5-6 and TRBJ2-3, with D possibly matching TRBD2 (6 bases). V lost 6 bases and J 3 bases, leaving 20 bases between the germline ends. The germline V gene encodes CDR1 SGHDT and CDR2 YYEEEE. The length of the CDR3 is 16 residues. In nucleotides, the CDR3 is TGTGCCAGCAACCCCCTAGACGGGAGAGGGACAGATACGCAGTATTTT. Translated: CASNPLDGRGTDTQYF.

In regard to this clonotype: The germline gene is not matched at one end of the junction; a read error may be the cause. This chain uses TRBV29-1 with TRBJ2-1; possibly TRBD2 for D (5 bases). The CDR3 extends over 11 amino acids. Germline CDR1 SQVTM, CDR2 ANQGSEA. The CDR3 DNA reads TGTAGCGTGAATTGTGGGAGTGAGCAGTTCTTC. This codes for CSVNCGSEQFF.

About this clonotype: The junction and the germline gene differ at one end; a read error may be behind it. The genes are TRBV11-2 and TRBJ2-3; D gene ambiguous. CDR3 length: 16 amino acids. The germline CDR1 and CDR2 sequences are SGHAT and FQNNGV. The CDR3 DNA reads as TGTGCCAACAGCTTGCAGTGGGCGCAGGTGTCAGATACGCAGTATTTT. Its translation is CANSLQWAQVSDTQYF.

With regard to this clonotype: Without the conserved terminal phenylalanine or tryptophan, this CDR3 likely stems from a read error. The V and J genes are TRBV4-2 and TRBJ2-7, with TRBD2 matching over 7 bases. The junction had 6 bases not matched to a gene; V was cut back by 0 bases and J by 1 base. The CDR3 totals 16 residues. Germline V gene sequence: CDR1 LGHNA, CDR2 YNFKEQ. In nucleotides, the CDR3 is TGTGCCAGCAGCCAAGATGGGGCGGGAGCATCCTACGAGCAGTACTTA. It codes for CASSQDGAGASYEQYL.

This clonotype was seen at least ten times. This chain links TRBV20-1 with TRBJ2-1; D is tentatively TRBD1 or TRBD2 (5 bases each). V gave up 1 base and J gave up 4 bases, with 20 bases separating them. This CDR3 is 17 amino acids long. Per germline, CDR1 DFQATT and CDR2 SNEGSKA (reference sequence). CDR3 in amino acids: CSARGWDGDRLYNEQFF. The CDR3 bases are TGCAGTGCTAGAGGATGGGACGGTGACCGCCTTTACAATGAGCAGTTCTTC.

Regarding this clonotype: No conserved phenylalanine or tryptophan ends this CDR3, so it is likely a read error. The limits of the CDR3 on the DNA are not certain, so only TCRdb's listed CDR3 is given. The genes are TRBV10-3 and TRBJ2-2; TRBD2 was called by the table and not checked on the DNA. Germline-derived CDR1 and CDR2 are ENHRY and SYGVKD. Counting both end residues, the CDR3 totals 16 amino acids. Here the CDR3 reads CAISERLAGAAGELFY.

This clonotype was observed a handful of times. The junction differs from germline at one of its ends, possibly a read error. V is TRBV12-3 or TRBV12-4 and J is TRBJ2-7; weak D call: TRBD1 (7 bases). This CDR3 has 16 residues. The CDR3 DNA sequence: TGTGCCAGCGGTTTAGCAGGAGGGGGCCCTTTCGGCGAGCAGTACTTC. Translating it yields CASGLAGGGPFGEQYF.